Below are 14 T cell receptor beta chains sequenced from a single sample in a study of blood T cell repertoires in COVID-19 (dated by TCRdb to the early 2020s). Receptors were amplified or captured by the immunoSEQ multiplex PCR assay. TCRdb retrieved this table from immuneACCESS and kept in-frame rearrangements only. Not all clones are present; in checked studies, unresolved V genes account for under half, and no reason is known for the remainder. This sample comprises around 16,000 clones, 75% to 85% of them detected only once. The ten largest clones take up over 20% of the sample. Sequencing input: peripheral blood. Receptors originate from an older man with active or convalescent COVID-19.

The chain has TRBV7-2 and TRBJ2-7, with 9 bases that match TRBD2. CDR1 and CDR2 from the germline V gene are SGHTA and FQGNSA. V lost 5 bases and J lost 2; bases outside the gene matches: 4. There are 14 residues in the CDR3. CDR3 residues: CASSVSSGAYEQYF. Here the CDR3 DNA reads TGTGCCAGCAGCGTCTCTAGCGGGGCCTACGAGCAGTACTTC.

V gene TRBV9 combines with J gene TRBJ2-2; weak D call: TRBD1 (8 bases). Germline V CDR1 and CDR2: SGDLS, YYNGEE. The CDR3 runs to 19 residues. Trimming cost V 0 bases and J 2 bases, with 20 bases left between them. CDR3 DNA sequence: TGTGCCAGCAGCGTAGCCCGTGGACAGGGAGGGGTCAACACCGGGGAGCTGTTTTTT. Its protein product is CASSVARGQGGVNTGELFF.

The J gene is TRBJ1-1, the V gene TRBV5-4; D perhaps matches TRBD1 (5 bases). Trimming pared 3 bases from V and 11 bases from J, leaving 20 bases between. Germline CDR1 reads SGHNT; CDR2 reads YYREEE (reference sequence). CDR3 length equals 14 residues. The CDR3 is CASSSRGLAYTAFF. The DNA of the CDR3 is TGTGCCAGCAGCTCGCGGGGACTGGCCTACACGGCTTTCTTT.

V usage is TRBV9 and J usage is TRBJ1-2; 7 bases are shared with TRBD1. Losses at the gene ends were 4 bases for V and 7 bases for J; bases not matched to a gene: 4. The germline V gene encodes CDR1 SGDLS and CDR2 YYNGEE. The CDR3 has 12 residues. The CDR3 loop reads CASSQTGRGYTF. The CDR3 nucleotides read TGTGCCAGCAGCCAGACAGGGCGTGGCTACACCTTC. The full variable domain, rest sourced from reference TRBV9 and TRBJ1-2, is DSGVTQTPKHLITATGQRVTLRCSPRSGDLSVYWYQQSLDQGLQFLIQYYNGEERAKGNILERFSAQQFPDLHSELNLSSLELGDSALYFCASSQTGRGYTFGSGTRLTVV.

The genes are TRBV19 and TRBJ1-4, with 10 bases that match TRBD1. The germline gives CDR1 LNHDA, CDR2 SQIVND (reference sequence). Trimming took 8 bases from V and 6 from J; bases not matched to a gene: 0. The CDR3 is made up of 12 amino acids. CDR3: CASGTGDEKLFF. The CDR3 nucleotides are TGTGCCAGTGGGACAGGGGATGAAAAACTGTTTTTT. The full variable domain, completed using reference TRBV19 and TRBJ1-4, is DGGITQSPKYLFRKEGQNVTLSCEQNLNHDAMYWYRQDPGQGLRLIYYSQIVNDFQKGDIAEGYSVSREKKESFPLTVTSAQKNPTAFYLCASGTGDEKLFFGSGTQLSVL.

This rearrangement joins TRBV3-1 (or the pseudogene TRBV3-2) to TRBJ1-2; D unclear. Trimming removed 3 bases from V and 7 bases from J, with 9 bases in between. This CDR3 contains 12 residues. Looked up from germline, CDR1 is LGHDT and CDR2 is YNNKEL (reference sequence). This chain's CDR3 is CASSQGGSGYTF. Here the CDR3 DNA reads TGTGCCAGCAGCCAGGGCGGGAGTGGCTACACCTTC.

This chain links TRBV5-1 with TRBJ2-5; TRBD2 aligns across 7 bases. V dropped 4 bases and J dropped 4; count of bases not matched to a gene: 7. Germline V gene data show CDR1 as SGHRS and CDR2 as YFSETQ. This CDR3 has 14 residues. The DNA of the CDR3 is TGCGCCAGCAGCCTAGCGGAGCCAGGAGAGACCCAGTACTTC. Its translation: CASSLAEPGETQYF.

The chain is built from TRBV12-3 or TRBV12-4 and TRBJ1-5; D is unresolved. V was clipped by 3 bases and J by 4 bases, with 7 bases between them. There are 13 residues in the CDR3. The DNA of the CDR3 is TGTGCCAGCAGTTTCGCCAGAAATCAGCCCCAGCATTTT. Residues: CASSFARNQPQHF.

The chain couples TRBV29-1 to TRBJ1-1; 9 bases agree with TRBD1. This CDR3 comprises 12 residues. Trimming removed 7 bases from V and 4 bases from J; junction bases left unmatched: 4. Germline V CDR1 and CDR2: SQVTM, ANQGSEA. The CDR3 here is CSGRQGGTEAFF. Here the CDR3 DNA reads TGCAGCGGCAGACAGGGGGGCACTGAAGCTTTCTTT.

The V gene is TRBV15, the J gene TRBJ2-3; TRBD1 agrees at 9 bases. This CDR3 has 13 residues. The germline CDR1 and CDR2 sequences are LNHNV and YYDKDF (reference sequence). J was trimmed by 9 bases and V by 5 bases; bases with no gene match: 6. The CDR3 sequence: CATSRDRALTQYF. CDR3 DNA sequence: TGTGCCACCAGCCGGGACAGGGCCTTGACGCAGTATTTT.

This chain uses TRBV24-1 with TRBJ2-3; D gene uncertain. The CDR3 loop spans 14 amino acids. Between the trimmed V and J ends, which lost 0 bases and 6 bases, there was a span of 9 bases. Per germline, CDR1 KGHDR and CDR2 SFDVKD. CDR3 sequence: CATSDLRDTDTQYF. CDR3 sequence (DNA): TGTGCCACCAGTGATTTGCGCGACACCGATACGCAGTATTTT.

The CDR3 bases are TGTGCCAGTAGCCAAACAGGGAGCGACATTCAGTACTTC. It encodes CASSQTGSDIQYF. This chain links TRBV19 with TRBJ2-4; D is perhaps TRBD1 (6 bases). This CDR3 has 13 residues. Trimming took off 6 bases at V and 8 bases at J, with 14 bases between the two ends. Germline V gene data show CDR1 as LNHDA and CDR2 as SQIVND (reference sequence).

This clone appeared once. The chain joins TRBV7-3 to TRBJ1-1, with 8 bases that match TRBD1. CDR3 size: 13 residues. With 5 bases clipped from V and 4 bases from J, the junction kept 3 bases outside the gene matches. The germline CDR1 and CDR2 sequences are SGHTA and FQGTGA. The CDR3 region has the DNA TGTGCCAGCAGCCCGGGGACAGGCACTGAAGCTTTCTTT. It specifies CASSPGTGTEAFF.

V and J are TRBV2 and TRBJ1-3; D remains ambiguous. This CDR3 comprises 14 residues. Germline V gene lookup returns CDR1 SNHLY and CDR2 FYNNEI. V lost 6 bases and J lost 2, with 11 bases in between. CDR3 nucleotides: TGTGCCAGCAGCCCGCGATCAACTGGAAACACCATATATTTT. It encodes CASSPRSTGNTIYF.